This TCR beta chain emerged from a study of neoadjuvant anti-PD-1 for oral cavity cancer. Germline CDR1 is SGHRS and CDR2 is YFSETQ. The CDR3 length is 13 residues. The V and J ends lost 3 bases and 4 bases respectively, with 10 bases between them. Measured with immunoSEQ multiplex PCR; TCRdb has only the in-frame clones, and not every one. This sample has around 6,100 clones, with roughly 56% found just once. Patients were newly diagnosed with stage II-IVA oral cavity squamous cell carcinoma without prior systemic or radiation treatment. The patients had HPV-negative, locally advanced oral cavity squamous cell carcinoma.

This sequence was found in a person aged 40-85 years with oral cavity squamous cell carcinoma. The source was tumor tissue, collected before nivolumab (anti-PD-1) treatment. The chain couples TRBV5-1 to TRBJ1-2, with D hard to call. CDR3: CASSSTAPYGYTF. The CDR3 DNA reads TGCGCCAGCAGCTCCACAGCTCCCTATGGCTACACCTTC.